The 8 T cell receptor beta chains below all came from one sample that was sequenced in a study of cytomegalovirus exposure and HLA in healthy donors (dated by TCRdb to about 2017). Library creation used the immunoSEQ multiplex PCR assay. For the multiplex PCR, a mixture combining 60 forward primers for TCR Vbeta segments and 13 reverse primers for TCR Jbeta segments was used. TCRdb provides this immuneACCESS table in a form limited to in-frame rearrangements. Some clones are lacking; in checked studies, under half of them reflect an unresolved V gene, and why the rest are absent is not known. Recorded for this sample are around 31,000 clones; just under 90% of them occurred a single time. The ten largest clones add up to about 2.9% of the sample. What was sequenced was PBMCs. The receptors were gathered from a boy younger than 18 in good health and CMV-seronegative.

The rearrangement uses TRBV5-1 and TRBJ2-1; 9 nucleotides align to TRBD2. The CDR3 loop spans 15 amino acids. Germline V gene sequence: CDR1 SGHRS, CDR2 YFSETQ. Germline trimming cut 7 bases from V and 9 bases from J; bases unmatched to any gene: 14. Here the CDR3 DNA reads TGCGCCAGCTGGGACGGAATGGGACTAGCCGCTGAGCAGTTCTTC. Its translation is CASWDGMGLAAEQFF.

The rearrangement uses TRBV5-1 and TRBJ2-5, with 7 bases aligning to TRBD2. This CDR3 has 15 amino acids. Losses at the gene ends were 0 bases for V and 11 bases for J; bases not matched to a gene: 13. From germline, CDR1 is SGHRS and CDR2 YFSETQ. The CDR3 sequence: CASSLGAASRGEQYF. The DNA for the CDR3 is TGCGCCAGCAGCTTGGGGGCAGCCTCTCGGGGGGAGCAGTACTTC.

This clone was seen only once. The rearrangement uses TRBV11-2 and TRBJ1-4; 9 positions match TRBD1. V was clipped by 4 bases and J by 7 bases; unmatched bases: 7. Germline V CDR1 and CDR2: SGHAT, FQNNGV. The CDR3 totals 15 residues. Here the CDR3 DNA reads TGTGCCAGCAGCTCATACAGGGGGCTGGGTGAAAAACTGTTTTTT. This codes for CASSSYRGLGEKLFF.

In DNA, the CDR3 is TGTGCCAGCAGCTTGTCGGGGAGCGGGGAGACCCAGTACTTC. It specifies CASSLSGSGETQYF. The rearrangement links TRBV5-4 to TRBJ2-5; D is possibly TRBD2 (6 bases). Germline V lookup: CDR1 SGHNT, CDR2 YYREEE (reference sequence). CDR3 length equals 14 residues. V was shortened by 1 base and J by 5 bases, with 12 bases between the two germline ends.

This chain uses TRBV10-3 with TRBJ2-2, with D possibly matching TRBD1 (5 bases). CDR1 and CDR2 (germline): ENHRY, SYGVKD. This CDR3 is 15 amino acids long. V lost 10 bases and J lost 1, with 16 bases in between. The CDR3 coding sequence is TGTGCCACCTCCCCCCGACAGAGGAACACCGGGGAGCTGTTTTTT. Translating it yields CATSPRQRNTGELFF.

The chain joins TRBV5-1 to TRBJ2-3; the D gene is possibly TRBD1 (6 bases). V lost 4 bases and J lost 1, with 7 bases in between. The CDR3 totals 13 residues. The germline V gene has CDR1 SGHRS and CDR2 YFSETQ. The CDR3, as DNA: TGCGCCAGCAGCCCAGGGGGCACAGATACGCAGTATTTT. Translating it yields CASSPGGTDTQYF.

The rearrangement links TRBV5-4 to TRBJ1-2; 7 bases are shared with TRBD1. CDR1 is SGHNT, CDR2 YYREEE, per germline (reference sequence). Unmatched junction bases numbered 3, after V lost 0 bases and J lost 7 bases. The CDR3 spans 13 residues. In DNA form, the CDR3 reads TGTGCCAGCAGCTTGGTAGGGGGCGGTGGCTACACCTTC. Protein product: CASSLVGGGGYTF.

This clone appeared once. The V gene is TRBV28, the J gene TRBJ1-4, with TRBD1 identical over 9 bases. Germline CDR1 is MDHEN and CDR2 is SYDVKM. This CDR3 spans 15 amino acids. The V segment lost 6 bases and the J segment 10 bases; nucleotides outside the gene matches: 12. The CDR3 DNA is TGTGCCAGCAGGGGATCCGGACAGGGGAACGGAAAACTGTTTTTT. It specifies CASRGSGQGNGKLFF.